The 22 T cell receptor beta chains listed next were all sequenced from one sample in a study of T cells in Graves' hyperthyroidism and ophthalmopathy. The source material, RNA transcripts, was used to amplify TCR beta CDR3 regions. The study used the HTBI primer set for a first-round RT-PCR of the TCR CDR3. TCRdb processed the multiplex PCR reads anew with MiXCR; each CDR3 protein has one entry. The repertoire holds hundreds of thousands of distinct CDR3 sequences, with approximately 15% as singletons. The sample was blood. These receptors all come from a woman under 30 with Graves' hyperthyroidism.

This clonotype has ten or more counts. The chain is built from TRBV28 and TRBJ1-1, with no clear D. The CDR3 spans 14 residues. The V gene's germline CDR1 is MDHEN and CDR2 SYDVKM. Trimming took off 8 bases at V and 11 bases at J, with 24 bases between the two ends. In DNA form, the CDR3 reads TGTGCCAGCTTCTATTCCCCACGCGGTGATGAGGCTTTCTTT. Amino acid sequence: CASFYSPRGDEAFF. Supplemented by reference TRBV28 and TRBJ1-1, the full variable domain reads DVKVTQSSRYLVKRTGEKVFLECVQDMDHENMFWYRQDPGLGLRLIYFSYDVKMKEKGDIPEGYSVSREKKERFSLILESASTNQTSMYLCASFYSPRGDEAFFGQGTRLTVV.

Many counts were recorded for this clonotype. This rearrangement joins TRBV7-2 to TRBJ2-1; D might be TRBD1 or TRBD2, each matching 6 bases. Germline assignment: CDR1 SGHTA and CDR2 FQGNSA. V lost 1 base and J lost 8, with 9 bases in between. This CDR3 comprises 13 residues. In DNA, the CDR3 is TGTGCCAGCAGCTTAGGTAGGGGGGATGAGCAGTTCTTC. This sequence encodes CASSLGRGDEQFF.

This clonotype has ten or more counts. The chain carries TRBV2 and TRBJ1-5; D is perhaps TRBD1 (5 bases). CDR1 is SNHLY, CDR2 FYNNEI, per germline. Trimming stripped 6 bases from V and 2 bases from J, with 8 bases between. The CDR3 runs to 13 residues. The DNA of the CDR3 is TGTGCCAGCAGGGGGACCGGCAATCAGCCCCAGCATTTT. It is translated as CASRGTGNQPQHF. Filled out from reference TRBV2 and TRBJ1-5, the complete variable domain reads EPEVTQTPSHQVTQMGQEVILRCVPISNHLYFYWYRQILGQKVEFLVSFYNNEISEKSEIFDDQFSVERPDGSNFTLKIRSTKLEDSAMYFCASRGTGNQPQHFGDGTRLSIL.

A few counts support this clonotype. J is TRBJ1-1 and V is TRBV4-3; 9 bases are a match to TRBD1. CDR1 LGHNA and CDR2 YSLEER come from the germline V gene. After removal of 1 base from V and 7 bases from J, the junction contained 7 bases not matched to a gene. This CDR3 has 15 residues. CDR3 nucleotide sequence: TGCGCCAGCAGCCAAGTAACAACAGGGGGCGGTGAAGCTTTCTTT. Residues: CASSQVTTGGGEAFF.

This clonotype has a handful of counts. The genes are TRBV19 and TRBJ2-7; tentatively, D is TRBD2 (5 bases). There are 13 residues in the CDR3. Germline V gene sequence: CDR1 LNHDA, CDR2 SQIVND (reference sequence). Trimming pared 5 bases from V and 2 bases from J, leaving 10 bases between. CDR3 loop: CASSVLGAYEQYF. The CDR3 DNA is TGTGCCAGTAGTGTTTTGGGAGCCTACGAGCAGTACTTC.

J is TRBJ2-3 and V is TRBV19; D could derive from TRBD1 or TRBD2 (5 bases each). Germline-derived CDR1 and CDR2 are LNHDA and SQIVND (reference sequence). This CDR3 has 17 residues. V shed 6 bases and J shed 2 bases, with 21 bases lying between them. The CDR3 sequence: CASSPPRGRAITDTQYF. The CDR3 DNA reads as TGTGCCAGTAGCCCTCCACGGGGCAGGGCGATCACAGATACGCAGTATTTT.

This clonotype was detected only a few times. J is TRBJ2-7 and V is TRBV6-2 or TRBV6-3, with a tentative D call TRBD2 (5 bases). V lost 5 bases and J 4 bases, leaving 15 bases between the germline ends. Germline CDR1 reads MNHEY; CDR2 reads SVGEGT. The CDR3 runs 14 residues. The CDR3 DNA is TGTGCCAGCAGTACGGCGGGCTCCTTATACGAGCAGTACTTC. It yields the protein CASSTAGSLYEQYF.

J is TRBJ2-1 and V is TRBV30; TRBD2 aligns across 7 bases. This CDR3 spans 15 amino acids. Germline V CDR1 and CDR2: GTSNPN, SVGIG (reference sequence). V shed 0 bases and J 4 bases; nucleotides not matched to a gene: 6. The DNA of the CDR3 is TGTGCCTGGAGTGTCCCGACTAGCAGATACAATGAGCAGTTCTTC. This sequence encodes CAWSVPTSRYNEQFF.

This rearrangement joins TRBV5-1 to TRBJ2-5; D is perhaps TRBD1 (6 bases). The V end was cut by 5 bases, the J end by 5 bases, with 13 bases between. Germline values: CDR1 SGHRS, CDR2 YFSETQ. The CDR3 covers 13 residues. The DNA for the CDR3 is TGCGCCAGCAGTTGGGGGCAGAGGGAGACCCAGTACTTC. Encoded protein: CASSWGQRETQYF. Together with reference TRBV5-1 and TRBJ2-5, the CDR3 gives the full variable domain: KAGVTQTPRYLIKTRGQQVTLSCSPISGHRSVSWYQQTPGQGLQFLFEYFSETQRNKGNFPGRFSGRQFSNSRSEMNVSTLELGDSALYLCASSWGQRETQYFGPGTRLLVL.

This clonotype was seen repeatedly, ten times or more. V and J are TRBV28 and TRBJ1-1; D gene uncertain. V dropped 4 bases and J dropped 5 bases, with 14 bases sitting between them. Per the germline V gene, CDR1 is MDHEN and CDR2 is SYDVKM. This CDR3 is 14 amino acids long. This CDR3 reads CASSYRSTWTEAFF. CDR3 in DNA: TGTGCCAGCAGTTATCGCTCCACCTGGACTGAAGCTTTCTTT. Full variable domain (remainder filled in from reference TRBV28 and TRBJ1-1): DVKVTQSSRYLVKRTGEKVFLECVQDMDHENMFWYRQDPGLGLRLIYFSYDVKMKEKGDIPEGYSVSREKKERFSLILESASTNQTSMYLCASSYRSTWTEAFFGQGTRLTVV.

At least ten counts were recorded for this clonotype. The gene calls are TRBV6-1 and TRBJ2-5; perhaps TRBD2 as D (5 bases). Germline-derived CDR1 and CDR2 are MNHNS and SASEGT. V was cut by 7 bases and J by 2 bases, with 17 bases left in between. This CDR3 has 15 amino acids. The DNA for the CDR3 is TGTGCCAGCACCCCCTTCAGGACTCGTCAAGAGACCCAGTACTTC. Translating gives CASTPFRTRQETQYF.

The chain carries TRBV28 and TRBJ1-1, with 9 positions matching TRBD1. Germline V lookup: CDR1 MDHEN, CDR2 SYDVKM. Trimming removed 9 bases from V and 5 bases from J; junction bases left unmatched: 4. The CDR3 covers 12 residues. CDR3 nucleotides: TGTGCCAGTAACAGGGGGCGAACTGAAGCTTTCTTT. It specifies CASNRGRTEAFF.

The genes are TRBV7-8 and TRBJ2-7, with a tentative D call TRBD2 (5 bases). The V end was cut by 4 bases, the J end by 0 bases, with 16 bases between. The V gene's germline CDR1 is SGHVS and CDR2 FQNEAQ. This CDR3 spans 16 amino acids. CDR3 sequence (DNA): TGTGCCAGCAGCTCCTCCTCGGACTGGATCTCCTACGAGCAGTACTTC. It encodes CASSSSSDWISYEQYF.

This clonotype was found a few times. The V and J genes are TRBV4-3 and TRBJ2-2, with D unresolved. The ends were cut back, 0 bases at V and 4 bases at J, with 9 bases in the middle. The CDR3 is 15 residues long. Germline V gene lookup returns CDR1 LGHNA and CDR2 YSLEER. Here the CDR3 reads CASSQDPSLTGELFF. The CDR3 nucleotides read TGCGCCAGCAGCCAAGACCCCTCCCTCACCGGGGAGCTGTTTTTT.

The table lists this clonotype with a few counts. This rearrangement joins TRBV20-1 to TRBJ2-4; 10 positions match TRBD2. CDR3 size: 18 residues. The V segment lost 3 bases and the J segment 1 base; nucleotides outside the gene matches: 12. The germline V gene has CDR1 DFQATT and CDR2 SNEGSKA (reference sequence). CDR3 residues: CSASFLAGARGAKNIQYF. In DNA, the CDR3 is TGCAGTGCTAGTTTCCTAGCGGGAGCGCGGGGTGCCAAAAACATTCAGTACTTC.

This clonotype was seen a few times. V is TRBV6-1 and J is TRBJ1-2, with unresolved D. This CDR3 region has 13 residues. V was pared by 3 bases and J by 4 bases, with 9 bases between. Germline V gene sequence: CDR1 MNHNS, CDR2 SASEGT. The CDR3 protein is CASSDSFGYGYTF. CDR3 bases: TGTGCCAGCAGTGACAGTTTTGGCTATGGCTACACCTTC.

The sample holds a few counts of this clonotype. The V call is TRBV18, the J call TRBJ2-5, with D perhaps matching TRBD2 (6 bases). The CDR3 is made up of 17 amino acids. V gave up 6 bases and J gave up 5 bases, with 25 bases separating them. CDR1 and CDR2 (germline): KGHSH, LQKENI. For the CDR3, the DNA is TGTGCCAGCTCCGGTTTTGCGGAGGGAACCCTAGTTGAGACCCAGTACTTC. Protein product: CASSGFAEGTLVETQYF.

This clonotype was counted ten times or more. The CDR3 loop reads CASSPLPPEGTWGYTF. In nucleotides, the CDR3 is TGTGCCAGCTCACCCCTTCCCCCCGAGGGAACTTGGGGCTACACCTTC. V and J are TRBV18 and TRBJ1-2; D remains unclear. V lost 3 bases and J lost 8, with 22 bases in between. The CDR3 spans 16 residues. Germline V gives CDR1 KGHSH, CDR2 LQKENI. The full variable domain, in which reference TRBV18 and TRBJ1-2 provide the parts outside the CDR3, is NAGVMQNPRHLVRRRGQEARLRCSPMKGHSHVYWYRQLPEEGLKFMVYLQKENIIDESGMPKERFSAEFPKEGPSILRIQQVVRGDSAAYFCASSPLPPEGTWGYTFGSGTRLTVV.

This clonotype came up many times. The CDR3 loop is CASSPNFRDGYTF. The CDR3 coding sequence is TGTGCCAGCAGTCCCAACTTCAGGGATGGCTACACCTTC. V usage is TRBV3-1 and J usage is TRBJ1-2, with D tentatively TRBD1 (5 bases). CDR1 is LGHDT and CDR2 is YNNKEL in the germline V gene (reference sequence). The CDR3 has 13 amino acids. Trimming took off 6 bases at V and 6 bases at J, with 14 bases between the two ends.

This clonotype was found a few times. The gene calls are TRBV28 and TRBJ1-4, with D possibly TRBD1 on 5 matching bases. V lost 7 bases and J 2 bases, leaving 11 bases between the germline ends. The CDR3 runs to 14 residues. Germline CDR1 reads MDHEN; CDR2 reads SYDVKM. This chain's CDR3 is CASKASGTNEKLFF. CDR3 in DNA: TGTGCCAGCAAGGCCTCAGGGACTAATGAAAAACTGTTTTTT.

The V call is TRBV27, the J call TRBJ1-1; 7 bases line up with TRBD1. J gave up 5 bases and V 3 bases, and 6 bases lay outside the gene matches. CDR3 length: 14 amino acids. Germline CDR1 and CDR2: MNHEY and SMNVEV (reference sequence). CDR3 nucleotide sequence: TGTGCCAGCAGTTTCTTGACAGGGCTAACTGAAGCTTTCTTT. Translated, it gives CASSFLTGLTEAFF.

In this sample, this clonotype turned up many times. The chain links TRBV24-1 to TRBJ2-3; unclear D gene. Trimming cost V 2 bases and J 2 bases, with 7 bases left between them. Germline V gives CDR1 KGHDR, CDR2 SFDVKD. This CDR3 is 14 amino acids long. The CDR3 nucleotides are TGTGCCACCAGTGATTCGCCCTCCACAGATACGCAGTATTTT. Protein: CATSDSPSTDTQYF.